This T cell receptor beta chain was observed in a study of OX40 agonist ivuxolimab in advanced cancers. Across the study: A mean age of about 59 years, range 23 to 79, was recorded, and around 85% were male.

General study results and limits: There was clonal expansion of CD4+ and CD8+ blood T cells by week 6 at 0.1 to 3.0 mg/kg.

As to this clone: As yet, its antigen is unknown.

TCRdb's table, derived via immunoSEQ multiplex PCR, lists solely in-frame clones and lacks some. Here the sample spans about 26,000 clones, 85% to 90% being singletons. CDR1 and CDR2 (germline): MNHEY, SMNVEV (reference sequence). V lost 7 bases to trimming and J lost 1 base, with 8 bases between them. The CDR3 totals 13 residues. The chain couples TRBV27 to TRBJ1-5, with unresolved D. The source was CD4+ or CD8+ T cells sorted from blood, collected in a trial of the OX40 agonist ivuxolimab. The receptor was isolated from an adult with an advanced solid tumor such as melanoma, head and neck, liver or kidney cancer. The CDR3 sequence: CASTEGSNQPQHF. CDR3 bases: TGTGCCAGCACCGAAGGAAGCAATCAGCCCCAGCATTTT.